Below, 4 T cell receptor beta chains from the same sample are listed, as sequenced in a study of cytomegalovirus exposure and HLA in healthy donors (dated by TCRdb to about 2017). Library preparation employed the immunoSEQ multiplex PCR assay. A mixture of 60 forward primers for TCR Vbeta segments and 13 reverse primers for TCR Jbeta segments was used in the multiplex PCR. TCRdb carries this immuneACCESS record with in-frame sequences only. Its versions omit some clonotypes, under half of them owing to an unresolved V gene in the studies checked, with the rest unexplained. This sample has about 200,000 clones in its table, and about 82% of those were observed once. The top ten clonotypes cover 2.5% to 3% of the sample. Sequencing was done on a sample of PBMCs. These receptors were collected from a young man in good health and CMV-seronegative.

Only one count was recorded for this clone. This rearrangement joins TRBV7-2 to TRBJ1-5; 8 bases line up with TRBD1. This CDR3 has 14 residues. With 5 bases clipped from V and 2 bases from J, the junction kept 2 bases outside the gene matches. Germline CDR1 SGHTA, CDR2 FQGNSA. CDR3 nucleotide sequence: TGTGCCAGCAGCGACAGGGGTGGCAATCAGCCCCAGCATTTT. Translation gives CASSDRGGNQPQHF.

The J gene is TRBJ1-1, the V gene TRBV9; no firm D call. The CDR3 runs 15 residues. Germline V gene lookup returns CDR1 SGDLS and CDR2 YYNGEE. V was cut by 0 bases and J by 1 base, with 10 bases left in between. CDR3 DNA sequence: TGTGCCAGCAGCGTAGTGGAGTTAGGGAACACTGAAGCTTTCTTT. Its translation is CASSVVELGNTEAFF.

The rearrangement uses TRBV13 and TRBJ1-2; D is possibly TRBD1 (5 bases). V lost 4 bases, J lost 2 bases, and 14 bases lay in between. The CDR3 loop spans 15 amino acids. CDR1 is PRHDT, CDR2 FYEKMQ, per germline (reference sequence). CDR3 sequence (DNA): TGTGCCAGCAGCTCGAATCCCGGGGGGAACTATGGCTACACCTTC. As protein: CASSSNPGGNYGYTF.

This clone showed up just once. This chain joins TRBV10-1 and TRBJ2-5; 8 bases map to TRBD2. The germline gives CDR1 WNHNN, CDR2 SYGVQD (reference sequence). CDR3 length equals 13 residues. Trimming removed 6 bases from V and 5 bases from J; junction bases left unmatched: 5. The CDR3 protein is CASSGLASETQYF. CDR3 bases: TGCGCCAGCAGCGGACTAGCATCCGAGACCCAGTACTTC.